The following is a T cell receptor beta chain sequence with its context. The source of the sample is a study of T cells in women clearing cervical HPV infection. For the study at large: Women with histologically confirmed HPV16-related CIN3 or worse, 2 with invasive cancer, served as cases. Case blood was drawn when the lesion was first found; control blood after infection became undetectable.

All participants had a single incident cervical HPV16 infection, and prevalent HPV16 infections were excluded. TCRdb's table, derived via immunoSEQ multiplex PCR, lists solely in-frame clones and lacks some. The sample includes about 24,000 clones. What was sequenced was blood buffy coat. This clonotype was sampled from a woman between 18 and 70 years old with a cervical HPV16 infection that either progressed to CIN3+ or cleared (not recorded which).

The CDR3 DNA, read in part, is TGTGCCAGCACTGGACAGGGCAACATT. Translating it yields CASTGQGNI. The full CDR3 protein reads CASTGQGNIQYF. The gene calls are TRBV2 and TRBJ2-4; 8 bases are a match to TRBD1. The sequence runs out 3 residues before the end of the CDR3; the remainder is reconstructed from the germline J gene. CDR1 SNHLY and CDR2 FYNNEI come from the germline V gene. The CDR3 contains 12 residues. Germline trimming cut 7 bases from V and 7 bases from J; bases unmatched to any gene: 3.